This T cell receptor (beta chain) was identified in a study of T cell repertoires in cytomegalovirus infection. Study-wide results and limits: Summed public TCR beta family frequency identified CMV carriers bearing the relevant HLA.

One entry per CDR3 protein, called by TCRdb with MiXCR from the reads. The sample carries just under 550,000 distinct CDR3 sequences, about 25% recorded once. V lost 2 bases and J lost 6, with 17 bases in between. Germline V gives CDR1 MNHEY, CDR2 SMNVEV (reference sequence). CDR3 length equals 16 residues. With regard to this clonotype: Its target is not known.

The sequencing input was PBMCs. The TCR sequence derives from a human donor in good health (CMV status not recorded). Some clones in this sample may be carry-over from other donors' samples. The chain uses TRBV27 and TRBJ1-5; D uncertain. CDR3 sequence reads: CASSLKGPSGGQPQHF. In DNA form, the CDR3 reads TGTGCCAGCAGTTTAAAAGGCCCCAGCGGCGGTCAGCCCCAGCATTTT.